Reported below is one TCR beta chain. Its binding antigen is unknown. One base away there is no much larger clone; base qualities are not given. The protocol used for the library was the immunoSEQ multiplex PCR assay. The multiplex PCR relied on a mix of 60 forward primers for TCR Vbeta segments and 13 reverse primers for TCR Jbeta segments. The CDR3 region of rearranged TCR beta genes was amplified from genomic DNA with a multiplex PCR assay. The Illumina HiSeq System was used to sequence the amplified TCR beta libraries as 87-base-pair reads. Regarding the original processing steps: Across the 500 to 700 repertoires, a later analysis counted 60 million to 90 million unique TCR beta chains, 9 million to 14 million of which were shared by at least two donors. To remove PCR and sequencing errors, raw reads were error-corrected and collapsed into unique sequences using a nearest-neighbor algorithm that merged closely related sequences. To assign V, D and J gene segments, CDR3 sequences were aligned to IMGT reference sequences. For a sequence to be retained, a match of at least six nucleotides to both a V gene segment and a J gene segment was required. Rearrangements were classified as productive when the CDR3 lacked stop codons and remained in frame with V and J, and all other rearrangements were classified as non-productive. Following IMGT convention, CDR3 was defined as the stretch from the second conserved V-encoded cysteine to the conserved J-encoded phenylalanine. In an earlier analysis of around 570 of the donors, sequences lacking an unambiguous match to a single V gene segment were excluded. In an earlier analysis of 587 of the donors, V segments were called functional above 56.7% productive rearrangements and were called segregating when the between-donor standard deviation exceeded 5%. A statistical classification framework was built for diagnosing cytomegalovirus status from the catalog of TCR beta chain sequences. A later analysis assigned V and J genes by comparing TCR nucleotide sequences with IMGT/GENE-DB human TR gene sequences. In a later analysis, CDR3 sequences and most-parsimonious VDJ recombination scenarios were assigned using the TCRdist pipeline. In a later analysis, every TCR beta chain was defined by the combination of its CDR3 amino acid sequence and its V-gene family, and reads without a unique V-gene family were dropped. A later analysis removed 450 to 600 highly shared, low-generation-probability nucleotide sequences to deal with suspected cross-contamination and a sequencing artifact. In a later analysis, a clonal expansion index for each public chain was calculated from normalized within-repertoire ranks of inferred template counts. A later analysis computed generation probabilities with a VDJ recombination model fitted to out-of-frame rearrangements, and checked the results against IGoR. In a later analysis, hypergeometric tests were used to score TCR-TCR, TCR-HLA and TCR-CMV co-occurrence, with a repertoire-size bias correction applied to TCR pairs. A later analysis estimated false discovery rates by permuting HLA or CMV assignments 20 times. A later analysis grouped co-occurring TCRs with DBSCAN, adding TCRdist sequence similarity when clustering within HLA-allele-positive subsets. For co-occurrence clustering, repertoires with fewer than 30,000 or more than 120,000 public chains were excluded, along with 4 to 6 repertoires with anomalous nucleotide sharing. Held by TCRdb, this immuneACCESS table contains in-frame sequences only and omits some clones. Under half of the omission traces to an unresolved V gene where checked; the cause of the rest is unknown. V and J calls plus clone size are reproduced from that table; the DNA served to infer D and trimming. This sample has about 140,000 clones in its table, and 88% of those were observed once. The ten largest account for 0.45% to 0.6% of the sample.

These data are taken from a study of cytomegalovirus exposure and HLA in healthy donors (dated by TCRdb to 2017 to 2019). For context, the study as a whole: According to an earlier analysis of several hundred of the donors, about 179 million T cells yielded 95 million to 140 million unique TCR beta sequences and 250 to 350 Gb of sequence data. An early release covering about 600 HLA-typed donors comprised about 300 gigabases of sequencing data and tens of millions of unique TCR sequences. The genetic ancestry cluster associated with self-reported Caucasian donors included 81% of the roughly 360 genotyped donors. The study aimed to test whether signatures of past pathogen exposure could be identified by cataloging public T cell receptors. The study profiled the T cell repertoires of fewer than 850 subjects by immunosequencing and related them to cytomegalovirus serostatus. In addition to the first cohort of roughly 670 subjects, a separate validation cohort of 120 different subjects was used. To predict cytomegalovirus infection status, the study brought together high-throughput TCR immunosequencing, statistical association of individual TCRs with disease status, and machine learning. A later analysis re-examined previously published TCR beta repertoires from over 500 donors and added high-resolution HLA genotyping to investigate patterns of TCR occurrence. Rather than drawing on any new phenotypic data, the later analysis identified candidate immune exposures from TCR beta sequences and the way those sequences occurred across donors. In an earlier analysis of 587 of the donors, high-throughput TCR beta sequencing was used to judge whether each TCR beta V gene segment behaved as functional or pseudogenic. Donor age, sex, ethnicity and CMV serostatus were collected together with the repertoire data. In a later genetic analysis, genome-wide SNP genotypes for about 55% of the roughly 700 donors were used, and that subset was treated as a discovery cohort. All discovery cohort repertoires had been generated on a single sequencing platform. Class I and class II HLA loci were covered by the typing at four-digit resolution. Typing coverage differed by locus: A, B, C, DRB1 and DQB1 were typed in about 620-630 donors, DQA1 in about 510, DPA1 in nearly 610, and DPB1 in 400 to 480. Because of strong linkage in the cohort, roughly five DR-DQ haplotypes were treated as single units for association and clustering. Among some 410 genotyped donors of the cohort, an average of approximately 220,000 unique TCR beta nucleotide sequences was sequenced per donor, of which about 19% were non-productive. What the research found in general, with its limitations: In a later genetic analysis, a missense DCLRE1C variant was associated with V-gene and J-gene trimming of TCR beta chains, and the association was replicated in an independent cohort. In a later analysis, several top co-occurrence clusters were reported to appear linked to parvovirus B19, influenza, CMV and Epstein-Barr virus. Linkage disequilibrium might explain the correlated functional status among segregating V segments, but an unknown experimental factor could not be ruled out. A further reported finding was that TCR beta sequences accurately predicted the HLA-A and HLA-B alleles for most subjects in the first cohort. In the study, approximately 160 TCR beta chains were listed as associated with cytomegalovirus. In a later analysis, most CMV-associated TCR beta chains were found to appear HLA-restricted, with HLA associations seemingly driven largely by CMV exposure. The sequencing pipeline was judged likely to have produced a cluster of highly shared sequence variants as a technical artifact. The authors suggested that the approach could potentially be extended to other disease states and immunological phenotypes. A few of the identified cytomegalovirus-associated TCR beta chains were confirmed in vitro to be specific for cytomegalovirus antigens. The only immune exposure information available for the cohort was CMV serostatus. About 17 rarely observed V segments, including chromosome 9 orphons, were excluded from the earlier analysis of a few hundred of the donors because counts were too low. An earlier analysis of approximately 600 of the donors showed that most TCR beta V segments appeared in productive rearrangements either about 90% or about 30% of the time, which broadly matched IMGT annotations. In this cohort, only TCR beta chains were sequenced, and detectable features were limited by the absence of alpha or paired-chain data. When HLA alleles, especially DR and DQ, strongly co-occurred, attributing TCR associations to individual alleles was difficult. Compared with equally common non-associated chains, HLA-associated TCR beta chains in a later analysis were more clonally expanded and had lower generation probabilities. A later analysis found that TCR association rates varied across HLA loci, with DRB1 alleles showing the most associated TCRs and HLA-C alleles the fewest. According to a later genetic analysis, donors in an Asian-associated ancestry cluster had fewer N-insertions in productive TCRs than the roughly 670-donor mean. While some public TCRs were present in many individuals, most TCR sequences turned up only very rarely across donors. The 87-base-pair reads could not distinguish some IMGT-functional V segments, including TRBV6-2 and TRBV6-3, so those segments were excluded. In both the original and validation cohorts, the classifier was reported to diagnose cytomegalovirus status with high specificity and sensitivity. Specific HLA alleles were associated with 15,000 to 20,000 TCR beta sequences at a false discovery rate of 0.05 in a later analysis. Because HLA typing was missing for some donors at each locus, association tests included only the typed subset. Presence/absence analyses assumed roughly uniform sequencing depth across donors, an assumption that may not hold.

In total, roughly 670 healthy bone marrow donors made up the cohort. All cohort members were sampled while nominally healthy, although unrecorded immune exposures were likely present. The donor tested CMV seronegative and was one of the 352 seronegative cohort members. Each donor provided a peripheral blood sample, and peripheral blood mononuclear cells were used for TCR beta sequencing. The Qiagen DNeasy Blood Extraction Kit was used to extract genomic DNA from the blood cell samples. The germline V gene (reference sequence) gives CDR1 as LNHDA and CDR2 as SQIVND. The cysteine opens and the phenylalanine closes a CDR3 of 16 amino acids. The retained sequence is limited to the CDR3, 48 bases, with the frame set at the first base. V loses 7 bases at its end and J loses 9 bases; junction bases beyond the gene matches: 17.

The chain employs TRBV19 and TRBJ2-1, with 8 bases matching TRBD2. The sequence was obtained from a middle-aged woman in good health and CMV-seronegative. Sequenced material: PBMCs. The CDR3 protein: CASTTRGLVDNSEQFF. The DNA reads TGTGCCAGTACCACTCGGGGACTAGTGGATAACAGTGAGCAGTTCTTC.